This is a list of T cell receptor beta chains from one sample in a study of cytomegalovirus exposure and HLA in healthy donors. The table came from immunoSEQ multiplex PCR; TCRdb's copy has only in-frame clones and leaves some out. Among 80,000 to 100,000 clones listed, roughly 73% were seen once. Sequenced sample: PBMCs. The receptors stem from a man aged 45 to 65 in good health and CMV-seropositive. Both conserved end residues are part of each CDR3. D genes are given only for firm matches. Not all rows give a size; the values are once, few, many and, for expanded clones, a class.

TGTGCCAGCAGGGACTATTTCAGCGGCGCCTACGAGCAGTACTTC	CASRDYFSGAYEQYF	NA	TRBJ2-7	NA	TRBV6-1
TGCGCCAGCAGCCACAGGGGAGTCTACGAGCAGTACTTC	CASSHRGVYEQYF	NA	TRBJ2-7	once	TRBV4-1
TGTGCCAGCCCGTCCTACGGCCGGGGGGGGACAGATACGCAGTATTTT	CASPSYGRGGTDTQYF	TRBD2	TRBJ2-3	once	TRBV2
TGTGCCAGCAGTGACAGGGTCCGTGAGACCCAGTACTTC	CASSDRVRETQYF	TRBD1	TRBJ2-5	few	TRBV6-5
TGTGCCAGCAGCTCTAGGACAGGAGAAGAGACCCAGTACTTC	CASSSRTGEETQYF	TRBD1	TRBJ2-5	NA	TRBV5-4
TGTGCCAGCAGCTTAGTTGGTTGGGACAGGGGATTGCCTGGCTACACCTTC	CASSLVGWDRGLPGYTF	TRBD1	TRBJ1-2	NA	TRBV7-8
TGTGCCAGCAGCTCACAGGGGGCCAACGAGCAGTACTTC	CASSSQGANEQYF	TRBD1	TRBJ2-7	NA	TRBV7-2
TGTGCCACCAGCCGGGACAGGGGCTACGAGCAGTACTTC	CATSRDRGYEQYF	TRBD1	TRBJ2-7	once	TRBV15
TGTGCCTGGAGTCTGTATTACAATGAGCAGTTCTTC	CAWSLYYNEQFF	NA	TRBJ2-1	NA	TRBV30
TGCAGCGTTGAAGATAGTAGCGGGGAGACTCAAGCGGCTGAGCAGTACTTC	CSVEDSSGETQAAEQYF	TRBD2	TRBJ2-7	NA	TRBV29-1
TGTGCCATCAGTGAGTCGACAGGGACGGGGCAGCCCCAGCATTTT	CAISESTGTGQPQHF	TRBD1	TRBJ1-5	NA	TRBV10-3